Below, 26 T cell receptor beta chains from the same sample are listed, as sequenced in a study of regulatory T cells in long-lasting Graves disease. Time point denoted: persistent/refractory GD, antithyroid drugs over 5 years with positive TRAb. Researchers made the TCR library from RNA that was extracted from PBMCs. According to the study, TCR beta libraries were built with iRepertoire HTBI primers and CDR3-region Arm-PCR. TCRdb called the multiplex PCR reads again in MiXCR, with one record for every CDR3 protein. Among 450,000 or so distinct CDR3 sequences listed, around 21% were seen once. The sample consisted of peripheral blood mononuclear cells (PBMCs), taken when the disease was refractory, from a patient treated with antithyroid drugs. The receptors here all came from a female donor with Graves disease.

CDR3 bases: TGTGCCTGGAAACAGGTGAACACTGAAGCTTTCTTT. Encoded protein: CAWKQVNTEAFF. This rearrangement joins TRBV30 to TRBJ1-1; a weak D match, TRBD1 (5 bases). Trimming took 4 bases from V and 0 from J, leaving 6 bases between them. The CDR3 consists of 12 residues. In germline, CDR1 is GTSNPN, CDR2 SVGIG (reference sequence).

In its sample, this clonotype was seen many times. The rearrangement joins TRBV28 to TRBJ1-1, with 7 bases aligning to TRBD1. CDR3 length equals 14 residues. In germline, CDR1 is MDHEN, CDR2 SYDVKM. The V gene end was trimmed by 4 bases and the J gene end by 5 bases; junction bases not matched to a gene: 7. CDR3 residues: CASSSLMTGTEAFF. DNA for the CDR3: TGTGCCAGCAGTTCCTTGATGACAGGGACTGAAGCTTTCTTT.

In this sample, this clonotype turned up many times. This chain joins TRBV30 and TRBJ1-2; D ambiguous. In germline, CDR1 is GTSNPN, CDR2 SVGIG (reference sequence). V lost 5 bases to trimming and J lost 5 bases, with 12 bases between them. The length of the CDR3 is 12 residues. The CDR3 spells CAWASGNYGYTF. DNA of the CDR3: TGTGCCTGGGCGTCTGGAAATTATGGCTACACCTTC. Drawing the rest from reference TRBV30 and TRBJ1-2, the complete variable domain is SQTIHQWPATLVQPVGSPLSLECTVEGTSNPNLYWYRQAAGRGLQLLFYSVGIGQISSEVPQNLSASRPQDRQFILSSKKLLLSDSGFYLCAWASGNYGYTFGSGTRLTVV.

This clonotype was seen ten or more times. This sequence joins TRBV3-1 and TRBJ2-4; 8 bases are a match to TRBD1. J was trimmed by 7 bases and V by 4 bases; bases with no gene match: 3. CDR1 LGHDT and CDR2 YNNKEL come from the germline V gene (reference sequence). CDR3 length: 13 residues. The CDR3 DNA sequence: TGTGCCAGCAGCCTACGACAGGGGAACATTCAGTACTTC. Protein: CASSLRQGNIQYF.

This clonotype was observed many times. This chain connects TRBV3-1 to TRBJ2-7; D is unresolved. The CDR3 contains 11 residues. Between the trimmed V and J ends, which lost 0 bases and 6 bases, there was a span of 3 bases. The germline V gene encodes CDR1 LGHDT and CDR2 YNNKEL (reference sequence). The CDR3 nucleotides read TGTGCCAGCAGCCAAGAGCGCGAGCAGTACTTC. Translation: CASSQEREQYF.

This clonotype was counted between two and nine times. V gene TRBV20-1 combines with J gene TRBJ2-7, with TRBD1 identical over 8 bases. CDR3 size: 13 residues. The V gene's germline CDR1 is DFQATT and CDR2 SNEGSKA (reference sequence). Trimming cost V 6 bases and J 4 bases; bases outside gene matches: 8. DNA of the CDR3: TGCAGTGCCCTGAGCGACAGGGGTTACGAGCAGTACTTC. This encodes CSALSDRGYEQYF.

This clonotype was observed many times. V usage is TRBV28 and J usage is TRBJ2-5, with 7 nucleotides matching TRBD1. This CDR3 has 17 residues. The junction had 13 bases not matched to a gene; V was cut back by 4 bases and J by 2 bases. Germline values: CDR1 MDHEN, CDR2 SYDVKM. The CDR3 sequence is CASSSLVGQVLQETQYF. As DNA, the CDR3 is TGTGCCAGCAGTTCCCTCGTCGGACAGGTACTTCAAGAGACCCAGTACTTC.

The sample holds many counts of this clonotype. CDR3 residues: CASSFREFHTEAFF. CDR3 nucleotides: TGTGCCAGCAGTTTCCGGGAGTTCCACACTGAAGCTTTCTTT. The chain links TRBV27 to TRBJ1-1; D gene ambiguous. The CDR3 covers 14 residues. Germline V CDR1 and CDR2: MNHEY, SMNVEV (reference sequence). Trimming stripped 3 bases from V and 3 bases from J, with 11 bases between.

This clonotype was observed many times. The chain joins TRBV11-2 to TRBJ2-3; 10 bases match TRBD2. This CDR3 region has 15 residues. The junction had 1 base not matched to a gene; V was cut back by 4 bases and J by 0 bases. The germline V gene encodes CDR1 SGHAT and CDR2 FQNNGV. The CDR3 spells CASSWTSGSTDTQYF. DNA for the CDR3: TGTGCCAGCAGCTGGACTAGCGGCAGCACAGATACGCAGTATTTT.

Many counts were recorded for this clonotype. The chain joins TRBV5-1 to TRBJ2-7; TRBD2 matches at 7 bases. Germline trimming cut 4 bases from V and 4 bases from J; bases unmatched to any gene: 14. Looked up from germline, CDR1 is SGHRS and CDR2 is YFSETQ. This CDR3 is built from 16 residues. The CDR3 reads CASSPQTGAGAYEQYF. The CDR3 coding sequence is TGCGCCAGCAGCCCTCAAACGGGCGCGGGAGCTTACGAGCAGTACTTC.

This clonotype was counted ten times or more. The chain couples TRBV12-3 or TRBV12-4 to TRBJ2-1; 11 bases are a match to TRBD1. Trimming at V came to 10 bases and at J to 10 bases, leaving 12 bases not matched to a gene. This CDR3 has 14 residues. The CDR3 nucleotides are TGTGCCACCCAGAAGGACAGGGGGCTCTTGGAGCAGTTCTTC. Translated: CATQKDRGLLEQFF.

The chain employs TRBV9 and TRBJ2-1; TRBD2 might be the D (6 bases). V was clipped by 3 bases and J by 11 bases, with 12 bases between them. CDR1 and CDR2 (germline): SGDLS, YYNGEE. This CDR3 has 12 amino acids. This chain's CDR3 is CASSATSSQQFF. Written as DNA, the CDR3 is TGTGCCAGCAGCGCCACTAGCTCGCAGCAGTTCTTC.

Only a few counts were recorded for this clonotype. The chain recombines TRBV6-4 with TRBJ1-2; no definite D call. V dropped 10 bases and J dropped 7 bases, with 19 bases sitting between them. Germline CDR1 is MRHNA and CDR2 is SNTAGT. The CDR3 spans 13 residues. Here the CDR3 reads CATVRRRSSGYTF. Here the CDR3 DNA reads TGTGCCACCGTTAGAAGGCGTTCGTCTGGCTACACCTTC.

This clonotype was seen only a few times. The chain couples TRBV27 to TRBJ2-4, with TRBD1 matching 8 bases. The CDR3 contains 13 residues. Unmatched junction bases numbered 7, after V lost 6 bases and J lost 9 bases. The germline V gene has CDR1 MNHEY and CDR2 SMNVEV (reference sequence). CDR3 residues: CASSVRGRGIQYF. The CDR3 region has the DNA TGTGCCAGCAGCGTCAGGGGGCGGGGCATTCAGTACTTC.

This clonotype has ten or more counts. The chain employs TRBV19 and TRBJ1-1, with D unclear. The CDR3 is made up of 13 amino acids. The ends were cut back, 3 bases at V and 1 base at J, with 6 bases in the middle. Germline V gene sequence: CDR1 LNHDA, CDR2 SQIVND (reference sequence). CDR3 DNA: TGTGCCAGTAGTATCCGCGCGAACACTGAAGCTTTCTTT. This encodes CASSIRANTEAFF.

In its sample, this clonotype was seen a few times. This rearrangement joins TRBV28 to TRBJ2-3; 9 positions match TRBD1. Unmatched junction bases numbered 8, after V lost 8 bases and J lost 2 bases. Germline-derived CDR1 and CDR2 are MDHEN and SYDVKM. This CDR3 spans 15 amino acids. The DNA for the CDR3 is TGTGCCAGCGAGACAGGGGGAAGAATCACAGATACGCAGTATTTT. Its protein product is CASETGGRITDTQYF.

V usage is TRBV28 and J usage is TRBJ2-7, with D possibly TRBD1 on 6 matching bases. This CDR3 is 15 amino acids long. The germline V and J ends were trimmed by 4 bases and 0 bases, with 13 bases remaining between them. Germline CDR1 reads MDHEN; CDR2 reads SYDVKM. For the CDR3, the DNA is TGTGCCAGCAGTTCAGGGGTACGGGGCTCCTACGAGCAGTACTTC. It translates to CASSSGVRGSYEQYF.

In this sample, this clonotype turned up a few times. The rearrangement uses TRBV28 and TRBJ1-5; D gene unclear. CDR3 length: 15 residues. CDR1 is MDHEN and CDR2 is SYDVKM in the germline V gene. The germline V and J ends were trimmed by 5 bases and 2 bases, with 13 bases remaining between them. DNA for the CDR3: TGTGCCAGCAGTCCGCAGGTTTTGGGCAATCAGCCCCAGCATTTT. Translation: CASSPQVLGNQPQHF.

This clonotype came up a few times. The chain joins TRBV20-1 to TRBJ2-2; 11 bases are shared with TRBD2. CDR1 DFQATT and CDR2 SNEGSKA come from the germline V gene (reference sequence). V lost 8 bases, J lost 5 bases, and 4 bases stayed unmatched. This CDR3 comprises 13 residues. CDR3 bases: TGCAGTATAACTAGCGGGAGAACCGGGGAGCTGTTTTTT. Translating it yields CSITSGRTGELFF.

This clonotype was found many times. This chain connects TRBV2 to TRBJ2-7, with D tentatively TRBD1 (6 bases). There are 14 residues in the CDR3. Trimming shortened V by 3 bases and J by 4 bases, and 13 bases separated the two germline ends. Germline V gene lookup returns CDR1 SNHLY and CDR2 FYNNEI. Here the CDR3 reads CASSERTDTYEQYF. DNA for the CDR3: TGTGCCAGCAGTGAGAGGACAGACACATACGAGCAGTACTTC.

The chain uses TRBV14 and TRBJ1-2; 10 bases agree with TRBD1. Per the germline V gene, CDR1 is SGHDN and CDR2 is FVKESK. This CDR3 region has 17 residues. V was pared by 1 base and J by 8 bases, with 13 bases of the junction left unmatched. The CDR3 loop reads CASSQAEGQGWFFGYTF. CDR3 DNA sequence: TGTGCCAGCAGCCAAGCGGAGGGACAGGGGTGGTTCTTCGGCTACACCTTC.

This clonotype occurred many times. V and J are TRBV28 and TRBJ1-1; TRBD1 matches at 7 bases. Germline V gene lookup returns CDR1 MDHEN and CDR2 SYDVKM. The CDR3 has 15 residues. The V segment lost 2 bases and the J segment 4 bases; nucleotides outside the gene matches: 7. The CDR3 sequence: CASSLAGDSITEAFF. CDR3 coding DNA: TGTGCCAGCAGTTTAGCCGGGGACAGCATCACTGAAGCTTTCTTT. Combining the CDR3 with reference TRBV28 and TRBJ1-1 gives the whole variable domain DVKVTQSSRYLVKRTGEKVFLECVQDMDHENMFWYRQDPGLGLRLIYFSYDVKMKEKGDIPEGYSVSREKKERFSLILESASTNQTSMYLCASSLAGDSITEAFFGQGTRLTVV.

This chain links TRBV18 with TRBJ1-5; D unresolved. Trimming left V 6 bases short and J 1 base short, with 7 bases between. Germline assignment: CDR1 KGHSH and CDR2 LQKENI. The CDR3 runs 13 residues. CDR3 in DNA: TGTGCCAGCTCCCAGTCGAGCAATCAGCCCCAGCATTTT. Translation gives CASSQSSNQPQHF. Full variable domain (rest looked up from reference TRBV18 and TRBJ1-5): NAGVMQNPRHLVRRRGQEARLRCSPMKGHSHVYWYRQLPEEGLKFMVYLQKENIIDESGMPKERFSAEFPKEGPSILRIQQVVRGDSAAYFCASSQSSNQPQHFGDGTRLSIL.

A few counts support this clonotype. The chain carries TRBV6-1 and TRBJ1-5; D gene ambiguous. This CDR3 has 13 residues. The germline V gene encodes CDR1 MNHNS and CDR2 SASEGT. The V and J ends lost 5 bases and 0 bases respectively, with 5 bases between them. This chain's CDR3 is CASSLPSNQPQHF. The CDR3 nucleotides read TGTGCCAGCAGTCTCCCTAGCAATCAGCCCCAGCATTTT.

The V call is TRBV7-2, the J call TRBJ2-1, with 7 bases fitting TRBD1. V was pared by 5 bases and J by 2 bases, with 9 bases of the junction left unmatched. The CDR3 covers 16 residues. Germline CDR1 SGHTA, CDR2 FQGNSA. The CDR3 sequence: CASSDFGDSAYNEQFF. CDR3 coding DNA: TGTGCCAGCAGCGACTTCGGGGACAGTGCCTACAATGAGCAGTTCTTC. Variable domain in full (rest from reference TRBV7-2 and TRBJ2-1): GAGVSQSPSNKVTEKGKDVELRCDPISGHTALYWYRQSLGQGLEFLIYFQGNSAPDKSGLPSDRFSAERTGGSVSTLTIQRTQQEDSAVYLCASSDFGDSAYNEQFFGPGTRLTVL.

This chain links TRBV20-1 with TRBJ1-5; D ambiguous. CDR1 and CDR2 (germline): DFQATT, SNEGSKA (reference sequence). The length of the CDR3 is 12 residues. V was trimmed by 7 bases and J by 2 bases, leaving 9 bases between them. The CDR3 DNA reads TGCAGTGTCCCCAGATGCAATCAGCCCCAGCATTTT. Its protein product is CSVPRCNQPQHF.